This entry concerns a single TCR beta chain. The J segment lost 7 bases and the V segment lost 6 bases, leaving 6 bases of the junction unmatched. CDR1 and CDR2 from the germline V gene are MDHEN and SYDVKM. The CDR3 extends over 14 amino acids. Measured with immunoSEQ multiplex PCR; TCRdb has only the in-frame clones, and not every one. This sample carries about 100,000 clones, 90% of them seen once, and the ten largest clones take about 1.6%. This specimen belongs to a study of blood T cell repertoires in COVID-19. About the research overall: Sources were T cells, B-cell-depleted T cells, or PBMCs; the material itself was cDNA or gDNA.

Material: peripheral blood. The receptor was isolated from a human donor with active COVID-19. The donor label of this sample is uncertain. The chain couples TRBV28 to TRBJ1-6; 7 bases agree with TRBD1. The CDR3 spells CASSPTGLNSPLHF. The CDR3 nucleotides are TGTGCCAGCAGCCCGACAGGGCTGAATTCACCCCTCCACTTT.